Listed here is a single T cell receptor beta chain. This entry belongs to a study of graft-versus-host responses after intestinal transplantation. Study-level information: Each patient got anti-thymocyte globulin induction, then tacrolimus and steroids for around three years.

The repertoire was sequenced with immunoSEQ multiplex PCR; TCRdb's copy has only in-frame clones and lacks some. The table includes over 75,000 clones, roughly 83% detected once. The sequences come from PBMCs, collected 255 days after intestinal transplant. This TCR derives from a human patient who received an intestinal transplant, so some T cells may come from the graft donor.

The CDR3 sequence is CASSAWNTEAFF. In DNA form, the CDR3 reads TGCGCCAGCAGCGCGTGGAACACTGAAGCTTTCTTT. This rearrangement joins TRBV5-1 to TRBJ1-1; no firm D call. CDR1 and CDR2 from the germline V gene are SGHRS and YFSETQ. The CDR3 has 12 amino acids. Between the trimmed V and J ends, which lost 4 bases and 1 base, there was a span of 5 bases.